The 5 T cell receptor beta chains below were found in one sample sequenced in a study of blood T cell repertoires in COVID-19. The method was immunoSEQ multiplex PCR; TCRdb's version includes in-frame clones alone and lacks a portion of them. This table holds 130,000 to 150,000 clones, roughly 88% found once. The source material was peripheral blood. These receptors were taken from a woman aged 50 to 65 with acute or convalescent COVID-19.

The rearrangement uses TRBV19 and TRBJ1-2; perhaps TRBD1 as D (5 bases). Germline V gene lookup returns CDR1 LNHDA and CDR2 SQIVND (reference sequence). With 6 bases removed from V and 2 bases from J, the gap between germline ends came to 13 bases. The CDR3 is 14 residues long. CDR3: CASRSREGNYGYTF. For the CDR3, the DNA is TGTGCCAGTAGATCGAGGGAGGGGAACTATGGCTACACCTTC. Looking up the rest from reference TRBV19 and TRBJ1-2 gives the full variable domain: DGGITQSPKYLFRKEGQNVTLSCEQNLNHDAMYWYRQDPGQGLRLIYYSQIVNDFQKGDIAEGYSVSREKKESFPLTVTSAQKNPTAFYLCASRSREGNYGYTFGSGTRLTVV.

This chain uses TRBV7-9 with TRBJ1-3, with 7 bases identical to TRBD1. The CDR3 totals 15 residues. Losses at the gene ends were 3 bases for V and 9 bases for J; bases not matched to a gene: 11. CDR1 is SEHNR, CDR2 FQNEAQ, per germline (reference sequence). CDR3 protein: CASSFRIDRDGTIYF. The CDR3, as DNA: TGTGCCAGCAGCTTCCGTATTGACAGGGATGGCACCATATATTTT.

This rearrangement joins TRBV7-9 to TRBJ2-1; possible D gene TRBD2, 5 bases. There are 16 residues in the CDR3. Germline V gene data show CDR1 as SEHNR and CDR2 as FQNEAQ (reference sequence). The V end was cut by 1 base, the J end by 2 bases, with 12 bases between. CDR3 nucleotides: TGTGCCAGCAGCTTAGGAGGGAGTGTTGCCTACAATGAGCAGTTCTTC. It translates to CASSLGGSVAYNEQFF.

The chain recombines TRBV28 with TRBJ1-2; 8 bases are a match to TRBD1. With V trimmed by 2 bases and J by 8 bases, 10 bases remained unmatched. This CDR3 has 15 amino acids. Looked up from germline, CDR1 is MDHEN and CDR2 is SYDVKM. The CDR3 is CASSLLQARGRGYTF. The CDR3 DNA sequence: TGTGCCAGCAGTTTACTCCAGGCCAGGGGGCGAGGCTACACCTTC.

The rearrangement joins TRBV25-1 to TRBJ2-1; 9 bases agree with TRBD1. The germline V gene encodes CDR1 MGHDK and CDR2 SYGVNS. The J segment lost 10 bases and the V segment lost 3 bases, leaving 10 bases of the junction unmatched. The length of the CDR3 is 15 residues. The CDR3 DNA sequence: TGTGCCAGCAGTGATACACAGGGGGCCCTCGGGGAGCAGTTCTTC. Protein: CASSDTQGALGEQFF.